Sequencing of this TCR beta chain was carried out in a study of T cells expressing NK-cell markers. The wider study: The sequencing cohort of eight donors included seven HCMV-seropositive individuals and one seronegative individual.

Germline lookup yields CDR1 SEHNR and CDR2 FQNEAQ (reference sequence). The CDR3 spans 14 residues. TCRdb re-called the 5' RACE reads; every CDR3 protein appears as one record, without DNA. Here the sample table reports 440,000 or so distinct CDR3 sequences. Sequencing input: blood T cells: a sorted CD56 or NKG2C T cell subset, CD4+ or CD8+ T cells, or bulk PBMC T cells (not recorded which). The chain recombines TRBV7-9 with TRBJ1-1. The receptor was derived from a woman between 18 and 70 years old in good health. The CDR3 sequence is CASSLSTGGTEAFF.